The T cell receptor (beta chain) described here comes from a study of graft-versus-host responses after intestinal transplantation (dated by TCRdb to the early 2020s). About the investigation overall: The transplants that recipients got were multivisceral, liver-intestinal, or isolated intestinal. The cohort enrolled about two dozen intestinal transplant recipients, one of whom was a retransplant, and a few patients without pretransplant specimens were excluded. Graft-versus-host and host-versus-graft alloreactive T cell clones were tracked in the graft, circulation and bone marrow after intestinal transplantation using bulk TCR-beta CDR3 sequencing. Anti-thymocyte globulin induction was given to all recipients, followed by maintenance tacrolimus and steroids for approximately three years. A peak of at least 4% donor T cells among recipient peripheral blood mononuclear cells was the definition used for donor T cell macrochimerism. To identify alloreactive clones, pre-transplant mixed lymphocyte reaction products were sequenced and then compared with unstimulated pre-transplant donor and recipient T cells. Samples from a few later patients were sequenced in-house on an Illumina MiSeq with MiXCR processing rather than by the commercial service. Here is what the overall study found, with its caveats: GvH clones turned up in recipient bone marrow, with some appearing earlier in ileal mucosa or blood, a pattern consistent with an intestinal mucosal origin. The relatively low number and heterogeneity of intestinal transplant patients limited the conclusions. High GvH to HvG T cell clonal ratios were observed in the allografts of patients with donor T cell macrochimerism. Early after transplant, peak levels of circulating GvH clones were associated with declines in HvG clones.

Receptor libraries were prepared by the immunoSEQ multiplex PCR assay. For most patients, genomic DNA was isolated with the Qiagen DNeasy Blood and Tissue Kit and shipped frozen to Adaptive Biotechnologies for TCR sequencing. For most patients, genomic DNA was subjected to high-throughput TCR-beta CDR3 sequencing by Adaptive Biotechnologies. Processing in the source paper ran as follows. TCR sequencing data were retrieved from Adaptive's ImmunoSEQ software for roughly 17 patients, whereas three other patients were processed with MiXCR and VDJtools. CD4 versus CD8 sorting errors were corrected by removing sequences found in both subsets at a frequency ratio below 5:1. CDR3 nucleotide sequences shared between donor and recipient were removed because the origin of such sequences could not be assigned. To be classed as alloreactive, a clone needed at least 2-fold expansion over unstimulated cells and a minimum CFSE-low frequency of 0.002% (template counts) or 0.001% (read counts). Clones detected in sequenced pre-transplant spleen, lymph node, or MLR CFSE-low populations of the donor or recipient were defined as mappable. The cumulative frequency of alloreactive clones was calculated as a percentage of all sequences, weighted by copy number. TCRdb took over this immuneACCESS table, retaining in-frame rearrangements with V and J assigned. Such tables are incomplete; in checked studies, under half of the missing clones stem from an unresolved V gene, and the remainder is unexplained. The DNA was the basis for D and trimming; V, J and clone size are from that table. The sample includes 95,000 to 110,000 clones, with roughly 93% observed a single time. Roughly 1.2% of the sample belongs to the ten largest clones.

Regarding this clone: No cognate antigen has been identified for it. No per-base quality is available; no much larger clone lies one base away.

The germline V gene encodes CDR1 PRHDT and CDR2 FYEKMQ (reference sequence). A distance of 14 bases separates the germline ends of V and J, which lose 1 base and 13 bases respectively. The CDR3 runs 13 amino acids, cysteine and phenylalanine included. This entry keeps only the CDR3 DNA: 39 bases, framed from base 1. In light of the paper, this sample's time point label describes: cells obtained before transplantation from donor or recipient. CD3+CD4+ and CD3+CD8+ populations were FACS-sorted from unstimulated pre-transplant donor and recipient cells taken from spleen or lymph nodes. This TCR derives from a human donor who received an intestinal transplant. Material: unstimulated CD8+ T cells sorted from spleen or lymph node cells, obtained before intestinal transplant. Rearrangement joined TRBV13 to TRBJ2-1, with the D gene not confidently named. In nucleotide form, the sequence is TGTGCCAGCAGCTTAGAATTTTCGGTAGAACAGTTCTTC. Translated, it gives CASSLEFSVEQFF.